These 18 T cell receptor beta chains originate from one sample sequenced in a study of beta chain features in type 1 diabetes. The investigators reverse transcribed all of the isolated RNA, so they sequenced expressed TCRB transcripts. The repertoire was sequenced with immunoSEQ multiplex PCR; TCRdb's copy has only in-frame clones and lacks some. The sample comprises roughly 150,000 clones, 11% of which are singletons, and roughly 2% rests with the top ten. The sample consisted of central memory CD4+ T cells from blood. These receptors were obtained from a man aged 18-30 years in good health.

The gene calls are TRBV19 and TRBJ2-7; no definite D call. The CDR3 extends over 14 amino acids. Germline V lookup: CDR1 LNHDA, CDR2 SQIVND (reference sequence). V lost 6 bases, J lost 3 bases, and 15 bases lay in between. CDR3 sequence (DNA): TGTGCCAGTAGGAAAGCTGGGGATCTCTACGAGCAGTACTTC. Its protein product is CASRKAGDLYEQYF.

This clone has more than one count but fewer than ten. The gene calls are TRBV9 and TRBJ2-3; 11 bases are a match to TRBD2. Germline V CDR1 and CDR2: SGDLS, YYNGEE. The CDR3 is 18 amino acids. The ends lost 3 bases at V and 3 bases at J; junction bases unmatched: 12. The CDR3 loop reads CASSGRISGRVGTDTQYF. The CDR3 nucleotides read TGTGCCAGCAGCGGAAGAATTAGCGGGAGGGTTGGGACAGATACGCAGTATTTT.

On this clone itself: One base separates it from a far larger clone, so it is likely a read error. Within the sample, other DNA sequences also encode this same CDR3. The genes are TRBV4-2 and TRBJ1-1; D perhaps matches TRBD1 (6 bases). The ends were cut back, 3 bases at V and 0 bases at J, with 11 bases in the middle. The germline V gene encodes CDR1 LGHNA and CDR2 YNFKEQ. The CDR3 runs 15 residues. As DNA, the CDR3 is TGTGCCAGCAGCCACGGGGGGCAGCTGAACACTGAAGCTTTCTTT. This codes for CASSHGGQLNTEAFF.

The DNA of the CDR3 is TGTGCCAGCAGTGAACAGGGGTACACTGAAGCTTTCTTT. Protein: CASSEQGYTEAFF. The chain uses TRBV2 and TRBJ1-1, with a weak D call TRBD1 (6 bases). This CDR3 has 13 residues. Germline V gene sequence: CDR1 SNHLY, CDR2 FYNNEI. Trimming stripped 2 bases from V and 3 bases from J, with 7 bases between.

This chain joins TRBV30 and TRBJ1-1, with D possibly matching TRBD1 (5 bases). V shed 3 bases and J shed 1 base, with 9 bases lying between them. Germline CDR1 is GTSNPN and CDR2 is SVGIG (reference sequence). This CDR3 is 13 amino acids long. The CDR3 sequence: CAWRGLGNTEAFF. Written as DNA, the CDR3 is TGTGCCTGGAGGGGGCTCGGGAACACTGAAGCTTTCTTT.

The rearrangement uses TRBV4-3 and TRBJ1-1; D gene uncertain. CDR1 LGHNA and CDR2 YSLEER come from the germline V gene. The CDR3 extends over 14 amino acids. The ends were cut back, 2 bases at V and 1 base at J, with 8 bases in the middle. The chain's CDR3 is CASSQHHRNTEAFF. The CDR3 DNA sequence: TGCGCCAGCAGCCAACACCACAGGAACACTGAAGCTTTCTTT.

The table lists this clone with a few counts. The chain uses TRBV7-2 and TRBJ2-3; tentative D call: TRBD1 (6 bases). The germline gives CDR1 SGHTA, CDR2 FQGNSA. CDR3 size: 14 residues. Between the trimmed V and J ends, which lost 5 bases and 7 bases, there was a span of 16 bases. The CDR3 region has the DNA TGTGCCAGCAGCCCCGATAGGGGGATAAATACGCAGTATTTT. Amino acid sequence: CASSPDRGINTQYF. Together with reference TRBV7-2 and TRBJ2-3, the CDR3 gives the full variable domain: GAGVSQSPSNKVTEKGKDVELRCDPISGHTALYWYRQSLGQGLEFLIYFQGNSAPDKSGLPSDRFSAERTGGSVSTLTIQRTQQEDSAVYLCASSPDRGINTQYFGPGTRLTVL.

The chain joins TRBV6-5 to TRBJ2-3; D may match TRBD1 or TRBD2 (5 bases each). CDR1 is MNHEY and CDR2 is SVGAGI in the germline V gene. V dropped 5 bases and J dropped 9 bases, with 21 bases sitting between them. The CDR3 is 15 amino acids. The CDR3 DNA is TGTGCCAGCAGTAGGGACGCCCGGTCTCCTATGACGCAGTATTTT. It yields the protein CASSRDARSPMTQYF.

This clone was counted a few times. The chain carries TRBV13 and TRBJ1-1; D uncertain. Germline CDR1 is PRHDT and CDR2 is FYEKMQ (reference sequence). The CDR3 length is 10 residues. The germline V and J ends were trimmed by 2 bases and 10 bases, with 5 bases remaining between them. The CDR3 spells CASSLIGAFF. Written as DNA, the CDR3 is TGTGCCAGCAGCTTAATCGGAGCTTTCTTT.

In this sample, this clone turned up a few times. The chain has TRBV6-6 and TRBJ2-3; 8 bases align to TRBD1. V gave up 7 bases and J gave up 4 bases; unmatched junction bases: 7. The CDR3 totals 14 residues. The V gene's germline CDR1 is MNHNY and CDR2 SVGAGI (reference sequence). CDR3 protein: CASTLDRVADTQYF. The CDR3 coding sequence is TGTGCCAGCACCTTGGACAGGGTGGCAGATACGCAGTATTTT.

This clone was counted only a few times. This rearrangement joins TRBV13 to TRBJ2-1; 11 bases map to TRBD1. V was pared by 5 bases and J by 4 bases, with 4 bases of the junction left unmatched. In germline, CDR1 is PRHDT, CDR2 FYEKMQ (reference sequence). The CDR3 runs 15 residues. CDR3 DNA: TGTGCCAGCAGCCGGGACAGGGGGAGTTACAATGAGCAGTTCTTC. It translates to CASSRDRGSYNEQFF.

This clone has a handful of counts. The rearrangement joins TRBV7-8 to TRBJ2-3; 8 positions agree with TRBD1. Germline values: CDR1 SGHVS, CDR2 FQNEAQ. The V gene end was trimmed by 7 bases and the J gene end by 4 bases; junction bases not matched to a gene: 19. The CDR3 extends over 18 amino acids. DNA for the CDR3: TGTGCCAGCAAAGAACATGTCGAGTCCCACAGGGGGTCAGATACGCAGTATTTT. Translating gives CASKEHVESHRGSDTQYF.

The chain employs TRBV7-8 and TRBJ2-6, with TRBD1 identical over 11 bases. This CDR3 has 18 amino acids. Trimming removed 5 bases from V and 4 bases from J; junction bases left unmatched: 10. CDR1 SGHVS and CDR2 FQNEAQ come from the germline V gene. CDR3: CASSHRTGGASGANVLTF. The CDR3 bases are TGTGCCAGCAGCCACAGGACAGGGGGCGCGTCAGGGGCCAACGTCCTGACTTTC.

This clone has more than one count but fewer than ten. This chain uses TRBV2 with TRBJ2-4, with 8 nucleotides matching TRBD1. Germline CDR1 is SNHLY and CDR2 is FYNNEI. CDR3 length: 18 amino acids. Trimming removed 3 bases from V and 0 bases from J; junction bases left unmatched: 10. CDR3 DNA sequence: TGTGCCAGCAGTGAGACGACAGGGGTCTTATTAGCCAAAAACATTCAGTACTTC. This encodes CASSETTGVLLAKNIQYF.

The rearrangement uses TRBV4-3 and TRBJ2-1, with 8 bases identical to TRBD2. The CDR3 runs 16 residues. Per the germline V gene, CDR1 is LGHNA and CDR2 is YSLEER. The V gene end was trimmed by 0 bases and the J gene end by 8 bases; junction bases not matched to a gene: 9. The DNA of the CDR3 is TGCGCCAGCAGCCAAGATCGGGCGGGGGGCGTGGATGAGCAGTTCTTC. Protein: CASSQDRAGGVDEQFF.

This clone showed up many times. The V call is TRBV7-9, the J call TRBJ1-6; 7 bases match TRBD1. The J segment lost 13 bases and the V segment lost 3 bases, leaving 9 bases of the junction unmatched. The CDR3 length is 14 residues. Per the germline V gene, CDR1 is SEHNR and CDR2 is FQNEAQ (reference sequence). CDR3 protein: CASSLPGQSLPLHF. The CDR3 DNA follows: TGTGCCAGCAGCTTGCCGGGACAGTCCCTGCCCCTCCACTTT.

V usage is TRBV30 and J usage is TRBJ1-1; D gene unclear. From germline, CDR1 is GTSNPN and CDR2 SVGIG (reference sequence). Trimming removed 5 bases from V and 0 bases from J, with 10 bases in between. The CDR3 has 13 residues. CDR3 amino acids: CAWDPQMNTEAFF. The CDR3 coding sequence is TGTGCCTGGGACCCACAAATGAACACTGAAGCTTTCTTT.

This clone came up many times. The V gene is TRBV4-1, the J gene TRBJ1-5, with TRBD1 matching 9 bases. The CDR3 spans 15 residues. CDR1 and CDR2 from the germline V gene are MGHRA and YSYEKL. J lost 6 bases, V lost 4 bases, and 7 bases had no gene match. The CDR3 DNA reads TGCGCCAGCAGCCTATCCACAGGGGGCTCTCAGCCCCAGCATTTT. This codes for CASSLSTGGSQPQHF.